These 9 T cell receptor beta chains were sequenced from one sample in a study of T cells in Graves' hyperthyroidism and ophthalmopathy. Template material for amplifying TCR beta CDR3 regions consisted of RNA transcripts. First-round RT-PCR with HTBI primers amplified the TCR CDR3 region. TCRdb analysed the multiplex PCR reads with MiXCR anew, one entry per CDR3 protein. The table lists approximately 95,000 distinct CDR3 sequences, about 40% of them singletons. Source material: peripheral blood or thyroid tissue (not recorded which). These receptors all stem from a woman under 40 with Graves' hyperthyroidism.

V gene TRBV10-3 combines with J gene TRBJ2-6; unclear D gene. The germline V gene has CDR1 ENHRY and CDR2 SYGVKD. V was clipped by 4 bases and J by 2 bases, with 12 bases between them. This CDR3 is 16 amino acids long. CDR3 loop: CAISGQYATGANVLTF. CDR3 nucleotides: TGTGCCATCAGTGGGCAATATGCTACTGGGGCCAACGTCCTGACTTTC.

The chain employs TRBV20-1 and TRBJ2-7; TRBD2 matches 14 bases. Trimming took 6 bases from V and 4 from J; bases not matched to a gene: 8. Germline CDR1 DFQATT, CDR2 SNEGSKA (reference sequence). The CDR3 has 15 residues. CDR3 residues: CSARSGTSGSYEQYF. CDR3 sequence (DNA): TGCAGTGCCCGCTCCGGGACTAGCGGGAGTTACGAGCAGTACTTC.

This clonotype was seen at least ten times. The rearrangement links TRBV5-1 to TRBJ2-5, with D perhaps given as TRBD1 or TRBD2 (5 bases each). V was pared by 0 bases and J by 2 bases, with 14 bases between. Germline V CDR1 and CDR2: SGHRS, YFSETQ. The CDR3 has 16 residues. This CDR3 is CASSLASGRSQETQYF. CDR3 coding DNA: TGCGCCAGCAGCTTGGCGTCAGGGAGAAGTCAAGAGACCCAGTACTTC.

A remark on this clonotype: A read error may account for a junction end that differs from germline. V usage is TRBV5-1 and J usage is TRBJ2-5; D perhaps matches TRBD1 (6 bases). CDR3 length: 15 amino acids. The germline V gene has CDR1 SGHRS and CDR2 YFSETQ. The CDR3 sequence: CASGLDGQPVEAQYF. CDR3 bases: TGCGCCAGCGGCTTGGATGGACAGCCAGTGGAGGCCCAGTACTTC.

In this sample, this clonotype turned up many times. The chain links TRBV28 to TRBJ2-5, with 7 nucleotides matching TRBD1. The germline V gene has CDR1 MDHEN and CDR2 SYDVKM. The CDR3 is 14 amino acids. With V trimmed by 5 bases and J by 1 base, 4 bases remained unmatched. For the CDR3, the DNA is TGTGCCAGCAGTCCCGGGACAGTCCAAGAGACCCAGTACTTC. It is translated as CASSPGTVQETQYF.

J is TRBJ2-5 and V is TRBV7-3, with 11 nucleotides matching TRBD2. The CDR3 runs to 14 residues. Germline V gives CDR1 SGHTA, CDR2 FQGTGA. Trimming removed 5 bases from V and 7 bases from J; junction bases left unmatched: 6. The CDR3 DNA reads TGTGCCAGCAGCGTGGGACTAGCGGAAGGGACCCAGTACTTC. As protein: CASSVGLAEGTQYF.

The table lists this clonotype with many counts. The chain employs TRBV28 and TRBJ2-7; D is perhaps TRBD1 (5 bases). The germline gives CDR1 MDHEN, CDR2 SYDVKM. V dropped 5 bases and J dropped 3 bases, with 8 bases sitting between them. The CDR3 length is 12 residues. CDR3 sequence (DNA): TGTGCCAGCAGTCAGGACATCTACGAGCAGTACTTC. Its translation is CASSQDIYEQYF. The full variable domain, its missing parts supplied by reference TRBV28 and TRBJ2-7, is DVKVTQSSRYLVKRTGEKVFLECVQDMDHENMFWYRQDPGLGLRLIYFSYDVKMKEKGDIPEGYSVSREKKERFSLILESASTNQTSMYLCASSQDIYEQYFGPGTRLTVT.

Notes on this clonotype: This may stem from a read error, because a much larger clone lies one nucleotide away. The chain recombines TRBV7-6 with TRBJ2-3, with D unclear. V dropped 2 bases and J dropped 6 bases, with 6 bases sitting between them. The germline gives CDR1 SGHVS, CDR2 FNYEAQ. The CDR3 is 12 amino acids. The CDR3 protein is CASSLFRDTQYF. Here the CDR3 DNA reads TGTGCCAGCAGCTTATTCCGGGATACGCAGTATTTT.

Note on this clonotype: Just one base apart from a much larger clone, this may be a read error. The genes are TRBV7-2 and TRBJ1-1; 7 nucleotides align to TRBD1. Germline CDR1 is SGHTA and CDR2 is FQGNSA. The CDR3 covers 13 residues. The CDR3 protein is CASGLDRATEALF. CDR3 DNA: TGTGCCAGCGGCTTAGACAGGGCCACTGAAGCTCTCTTT.